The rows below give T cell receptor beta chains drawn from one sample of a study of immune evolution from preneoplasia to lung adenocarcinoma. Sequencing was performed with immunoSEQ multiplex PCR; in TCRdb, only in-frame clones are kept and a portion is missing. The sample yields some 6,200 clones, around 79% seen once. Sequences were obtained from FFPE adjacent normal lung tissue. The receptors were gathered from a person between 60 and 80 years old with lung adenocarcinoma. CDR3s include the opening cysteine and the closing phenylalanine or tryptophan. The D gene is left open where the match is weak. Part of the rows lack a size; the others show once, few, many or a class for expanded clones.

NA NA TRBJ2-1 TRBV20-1 TGCAGTGCTAGAGGTCCAGGTGAGCAGTTCTTC CSARGPGEQFF
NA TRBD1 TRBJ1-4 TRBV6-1 TGTGCCAGCAGTGAAAGGCCAGGGGGCCAAGAAAAACTGTTTTTT CASSERPGGQEKLFF
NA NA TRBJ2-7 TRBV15 TGTGCCACCAGCAGGGCAAGCGGCGCCCGCAGCTCCTACGAGCAGTACTTC CATSRASGARSSYEQYF
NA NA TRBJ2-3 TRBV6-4 TGTGCCAGCAGTGAAGGGCAGGACACAGATACGCAGTATTTT CASSEGQDTDTQYF
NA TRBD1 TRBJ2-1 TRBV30 TGTGCCTGGAGGTTGGGACAGGGTATCGATGAGCAGTTCTTC CAWRLGQGIDEQFF
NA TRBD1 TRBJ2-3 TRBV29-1 TGCAGCGTTGAATGGACAGGGACAAACCAAGCCTACACAGATACGCAGTATTTT CSVEWTGTNQAYTDTQYF
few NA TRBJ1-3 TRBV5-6 TGTGCCAGCAGCCAACCGACAGACCACTCTGGAAACACCATATATTTT CASSQPTDHSGNTIYF
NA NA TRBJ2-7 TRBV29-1 TGCAGCGTGAGGGCAGGGGCGGTCTACGAGCAGTACTTC CSVRAGAVYEQYF
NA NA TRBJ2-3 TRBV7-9 TGTGCCAGCAGTTTACAGGGACACGGGAGCACAGATACGCAGTATTTT CASSLQGHGSTDTQYF
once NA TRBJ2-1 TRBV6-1 TGTGCCAGCAGTTCCCAGGGGGGCAATGAGCAGTTCTTC CASSSQGGNEQFF
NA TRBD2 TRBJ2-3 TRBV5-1 TGCGCCAGCAGGACTAGCGGGGGGGCTAGCACAGATACGCAGTATTTT CASRTSGGASTDTQYF
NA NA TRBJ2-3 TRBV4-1 TGCGCCAGCAGCAGCCCACCCGGGAAGTCGTGGACAGATACGCAGTATTTT CASSSPPGKSWTDTQYF
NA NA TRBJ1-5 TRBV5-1 TGCGCCAGCAGCTTGGCCGGGGACCAGCCCCAGCATTTT CASSLAGDQPQHF
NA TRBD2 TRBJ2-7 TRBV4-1 TGCGCCAGCAGCCAGGGGGGACTAGCGGGGGACACCGTCCACGAGCAGTACTTC CASSQGGLAGDTVHEQYF
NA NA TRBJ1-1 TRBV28 TGTGCCAGCAGTTTACCGATTACTGAAGCTTTCTTT CASSLPITEAFF
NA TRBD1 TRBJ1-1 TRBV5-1 TGCGCCAGCAGCTTGGGGGCAGGGGGCATCAACACTGAAACTTTCTTT CASSLGAGGINTETFF
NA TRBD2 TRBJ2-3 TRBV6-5 TGTGCCAGCAGGAGCGGGGGACACAGCACAGATACGCAGTATTTT CASRSGGHSTDTQYF
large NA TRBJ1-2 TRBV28 TGTGCCAGCAGGAACGATCAAGGTTTCTATGGCTACACCTTC CASRNDQGFYGYTF
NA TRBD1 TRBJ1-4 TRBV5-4 TGTGCCAGCAGCCCGGGACAGGGTGAAAAACTGTTTTTT CASSPGQGEKLFF
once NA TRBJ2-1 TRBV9 TGTGCCAGCAGCTCCGGACCTCTAGACAATGAGCAGTTCTTC CASSSGPLDNEQFF
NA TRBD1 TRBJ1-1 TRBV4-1 TGCGCCAGCAGCCGGCTCCGGGACAGGGGTTATTTCAATGAAGCTTTCTTT CASSRLRDRGYFNEAFF
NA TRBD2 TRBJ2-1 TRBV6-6 TGTGCCAGCAGTACTGGGACTAGCGGGAGTGAGCAGTTCTTC CASSTGTSGSEQFF
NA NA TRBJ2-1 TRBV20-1 TGCCAAATGGGTGAGCAGTTCTTC CQMGEQFF
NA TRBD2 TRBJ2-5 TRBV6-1 TGTGCCAGCAGTGAATTGGGGCTAGCGGGACGAGAGACCCAGTACTTC CASSELGLAGRETQYF
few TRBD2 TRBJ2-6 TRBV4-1 TGCGCCAGCAGCCCCCAATGGGGGGGGACTGGGGCCAACGTCCTGACTTTC CASSPQWGGTGANVLTF
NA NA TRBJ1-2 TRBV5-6 TGTGCCAGCAGCTTGGTCCCAAGGTATGGCTACACCTTC CASSLVPRYGYTF
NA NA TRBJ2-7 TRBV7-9 TGTGCCAGCAGCCGAGGCCGGGGCGTCTACGAGCAGTACTTC CASSRGRGVYEQYF
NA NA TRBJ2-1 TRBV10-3 TGTGCCACCCGAGCTGACAGCTACAATGAGCAGTTCTTC CATRADSYNEQFF
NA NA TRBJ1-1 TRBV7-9 TGTGCCAGCAGCTTGGGAACAGGGGAAGCTTTCTTT CASSLGTGEAFF
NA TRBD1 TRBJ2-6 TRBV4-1 TGCGCCAGCAGCCAAGATCTGGACAGGGGCGCACCTGCAAGCTCTGGGGCCAACGTCCTGACTTTC CASSQDLDRGAPASSGANVLTF
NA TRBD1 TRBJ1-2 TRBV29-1 TGCAGCGTTAGGGACAGCTCTACTGGCTACACCTTC CSVRDSSTGYTF
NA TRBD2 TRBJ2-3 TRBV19 TGTGCCAGTAGTCCTCAAGCGGGAATCACAGATACGCAGTATTTT CASSPQAGITDTQYF
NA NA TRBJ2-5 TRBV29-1 TGCAGCGCCCTCAGTGGAGAGACCCAGTACTTC CSALSGETQYF
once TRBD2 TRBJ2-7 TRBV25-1 TGTGCCAGCAGTGGGACTAGCGACCACGAGCAGTACTTC CASSGTSDHEQYF
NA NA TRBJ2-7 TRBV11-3 TGTGCCAGCGCTGAGGGACCCTCCTACGAGCAGTACTTC CASAEGPSYEQYF
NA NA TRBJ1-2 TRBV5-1 TGCGCCAGCAGCTTGGAGGACGTCTATGGCTACACCTTC CASSLEDVYGYTF
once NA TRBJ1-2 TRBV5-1 TGCGCCAGCAGCAGGGCCCGGGACGTCTATGGCTACACCTTC CASSRARDVYGYTF
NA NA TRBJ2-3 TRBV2 TGTGCCTCAGAGCGGAGCACAGATACGCAGTATTTT CASERSTDTQYF
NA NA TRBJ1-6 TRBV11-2 TGTGCCAGCAGCGTGGGAGGGTTAGGGAATTCACCCCTCCACTTT CASSVGGLGNSPLHF
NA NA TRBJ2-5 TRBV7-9 TGTGCCAGCAGCCGGGGTCGGGAGACCCAGTACTTC CASSRGRETQYF
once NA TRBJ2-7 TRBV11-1 TGTGCCAGCAGCCCCAGCCTCGGGACACATACCTACGAGCAGTACTTC CASSPSLGTHTYEQYF
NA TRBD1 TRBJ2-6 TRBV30 TGTGCCTGGAGTGTGGGGACAGGCGAAGTCAACGTCCTGACTTTC CAWSVGTGEVNVLTF
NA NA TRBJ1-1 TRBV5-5 TGTGCCAGCAGCTTGGAGACATTCAACACTGAAGCTTTCTTT CASSLETFNTEAFF
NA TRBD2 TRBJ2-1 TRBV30 TGTGCCCAACCTAGCGGGGGCCCGTTCTTC CAQPSGGPFF
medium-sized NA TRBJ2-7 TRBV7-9 TGTGCCAGCAGCTCCTCAGGGGATTACTGGGTCTCAAGGTGGTACGAGCAGTACTTC CASSSSGDYWVSRWYEQYF
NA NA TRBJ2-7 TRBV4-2 TGTGCCAGCAGCCAGGTTGGGGGTACGGGTGTGCCCTACGAGCAGTACTTC CASSQVGGTGVPYEQYF
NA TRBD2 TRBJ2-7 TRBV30 TGTGCCTGGAGACTAGCGGGAGCCGGCGAGCAGTACTTC CAWRLAGAGEQYF
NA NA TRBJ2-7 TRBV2 TGTGCCAGCAGGACTAATTACGAGCAGTACTTC CASRTNYEQYF
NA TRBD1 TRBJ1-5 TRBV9 TGTGCCAGCTCCCGGACAGGGGCGTCCGATCAGCCCCAGCATTTT CASSRTGASDQPQHF
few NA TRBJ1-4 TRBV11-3 TGTGCCAGCAGCTTAGGACTTTACAGGGAACAGTATCGTCGTGAAAAACTGTTTTTT CASSLGLYREQYRREKLFF
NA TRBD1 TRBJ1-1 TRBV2 TGTGCCAGCGGACAGGGGGCATGGGACACTGAAGCTTTCTTT CASGQGAWDTEAFF
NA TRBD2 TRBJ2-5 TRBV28 TGTGCCAGCAGTTCTAGCGGGAATAGGGAGACCCAGTACTTC CASSSSGNRETQYF
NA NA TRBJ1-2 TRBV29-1 TGCAGCGATTCTAGGACGGCCTATGGCTACACCTTC CSDSRTAYGYTF